A single sample is the source of the 7 T cell receptor beta chains below, sequenced in a study of beta chain features in type 1 diabetes. Investigators reverse transcribed all isolated RNA, so they sequenced expressed TCRB transcripts. Measured with immunoSEQ multiplex PCR; TCRdb has only the in-frame clones, and not every one. The sample includes nearly 250,000 clones, 13% to 15% seen only once; the top ten take around 0.03%. The sequenced sample consisted of naive CD4+ T cells from blood. The receptors stem from a woman aged 35 to 49 in good health.

This clone was seen more than once but under ten times. The chain employs TRBV11-2 and TRBJ1-1, with D hard to call. The CDR3 runs to 14 residues. Germline V gives CDR1 SGHAT, CDR2 FQNNGV. Trimming removed 5 bases from V and 6 bases from J, with 16 bases in between. The CDR3 bases are TGTGCCAGCAGCCCCCCCAGTTCTGGCCCTGAAGCTTTCTTT. As protein: CASSPPSSGPEAFF.

In its sample, this clone was seen a few times. The V gene is TRBV19, the J gene TRBJ2-1, with a weak D call TRBD2 (5 bases). Trimming removed 0 bases at V and 7 bases at J, with 13 bases between. The CDR3 covers 15 residues. CDR1 and CDR2 from the germline V gene are LNHDA and SQIVND (reference sequence). The CDR3 loop is CASSIDRGRLNEQFF. In nucleotides, the CDR3 is TGTGCCAGTAGTATAGATCGGGGTCGTCTGAATGAGCAGTTCTTC.

This clone was observed a handful of times. The chain uses TRBV6-5 and TRBJ2-2; unclear D gene. Germline loops: CDR1 MNHEY, CDR2 SVGAGI. Trimming removed 6 bases at V and 7 bases at J, with 9 bases between. This CDR3 comprises 12 residues. The DNA of the CDR3 is TGTGCCAGCAGCCGGCCGGGCGGGGAGCTGTTTTTT. Translated: CASSRPGGELFF.

This clone was observed a few times. The rearrangement joins TRBV5-4 to TRBJ2-7, with TRBD1 matching 9 bases. Germline CDR1 SGHNT, CDR2 YYREEE (reference sequence). The CDR3 is 16 amino acids. J gave up 0 bases and V 0 bases, and 4 bases lay outside the gene matches. This CDR3 is CASSLAPGQGSYEQYF. The DNA of the CDR3 is TGTGCCAGCAGCTTGGCCCCGGGACAGGGCTCCTACGAGCAGTACTTC.

This clone was detected a few times. The chain has TRBV5-1 and TRBJ2-5; 10 bases fit TRBD2. Matching the DNA end better, TRBJ2-7 makes the J call doubtful. The CDR3 consists of 14 residues. CDR1 and CDR2 (germline): SGHRS, YFSETQ. This CDR3 is CASSLERGGGEQYF. CDR3 in DNA: TGCGCCAGCAGCTTGGAGCGGGGGGGTGGCGAGCAGTACTTC.

The chain recombines TRBV7-2 with TRBJ1-6, with 7 bases that match TRBD1. Germline CDR1 and CDR2: SGHTA and FQGNSA. Trimming took 5 bases from V and 5 from J; bases not matched to a gene: 9. The CDR3 runs to 16 residues. The CDR3: CASSRGYRGDNSPLHF. The CDR3 region has the DNA TGTGCCAGCAGCCGAGGATACAGGGGAGATAATTCACCCCTCCACTTT.

The chain has TRBV11-2 and TRBJ2-3; TRBD2 matches 7 bases. Germline assignment: CDR1 SGHAT and CDR2 FQNNGV. The CDR3 sequence is 16 residues long. The trim removed 5 bases at V and 6 bases at J, leaving 14 bases unmatched. The CDR3 sequence is CASSRGTSGDGDTQYF. CDR3 nucleotides: TGTGCCAGCAGCCGCGGGACGAGCGGGGACGGGGATACGCAGTATTTT.